One TCR beta chain is described in this entry. Its target is unknown. TCRdb reprocessed the RT-PCR reads with MiXCR, giving one entry per CDR3 protein. The profile covers 800,000 to 1,000,000 distinct CDR3 sequences, with 21% appearing a single time and 9.5% to 13% taken by the ten largest. The junction had 5 bases not matched to a gene; V was cut back by 1 base and J by 5 bases. CDR1 LNHNV and CDR2 YYDKDF come from the germline V gene (reference sequence). The CDR3 totals 14 residues. These data are taken from a study of response to subunit inactivated influenza vaccine. Notes on the study in general: With each seasonal influenza vaccination, the authors suggested, few new T cells are recruited.

The specimen comprised PBMCs from blood, sampled more than 4 days after vaccination. The TCR sequence derives from a man aged 50-60 years who received an inactivated influenza vaccine. J is TRBJ2-7 and V is TRBV15; TRBD1 agrees at 7 bases. The CDR3 DNA reads TGTGCCACCAGCAGAGGGGGGACAGTCGACGAGCAGTACTTC. Its protein product is CATSRGGTVDEQYF.